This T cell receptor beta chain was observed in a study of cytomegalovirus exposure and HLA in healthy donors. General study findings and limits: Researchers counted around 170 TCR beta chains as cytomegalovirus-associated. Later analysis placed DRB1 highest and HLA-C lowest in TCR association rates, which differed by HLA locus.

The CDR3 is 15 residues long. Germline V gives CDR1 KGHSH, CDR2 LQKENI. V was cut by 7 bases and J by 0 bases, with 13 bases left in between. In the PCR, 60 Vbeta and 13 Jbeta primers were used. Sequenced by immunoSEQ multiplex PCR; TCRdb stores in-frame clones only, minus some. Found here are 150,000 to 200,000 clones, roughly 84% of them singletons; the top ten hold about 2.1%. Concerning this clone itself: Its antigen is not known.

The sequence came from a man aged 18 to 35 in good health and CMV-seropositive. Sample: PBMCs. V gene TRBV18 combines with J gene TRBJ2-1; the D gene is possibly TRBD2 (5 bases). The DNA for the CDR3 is TGTGCCAGCTTCCCGGGGATGATCTCCTACAATGAGCAGTTCTTC. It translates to CASFPGMISYNEQFF.